Below, one T cell receptor beta chain is given with its context. Antigen specificity is unknown. This sample is drawn from a study of cytomegalovirus exposure and HLA in healthy donors. The germline V gene has CDR1 MNHEY and CDR2 SVGAGI. The CDR3 is 13 amino acids. V trimming: 5 bases; J trimming: 6 bases; junction bases outside the gene matches: 5. Study conclusions and caveats: Later analysis placed DRB1 highest and HLA-C lowest in TCR association rates, which differed by HLA locus.

PCR employed 60 Vbeta and 13 Jbeta primers. Clones were sequenced by immunoSEQ multiplex PCR, and TCRdb holds only the in-frame ones, with some missing. This table holds some 140,000 clones, 73% found once. The chain uses TRBV6-5 and TRBJ1-1; TRBD1 matches 8 bases. Sequences were obtained from PBMCs. The receptor's source is a woman aged 40 to 55 in good health and CMV-seronegative. The CDR3 loop reads CASSRQGMAEAFF. CDR3 in DNA: TGTGCCAGCAGTAGACAGGGGATGGCTGAAGCTTTCTTT.